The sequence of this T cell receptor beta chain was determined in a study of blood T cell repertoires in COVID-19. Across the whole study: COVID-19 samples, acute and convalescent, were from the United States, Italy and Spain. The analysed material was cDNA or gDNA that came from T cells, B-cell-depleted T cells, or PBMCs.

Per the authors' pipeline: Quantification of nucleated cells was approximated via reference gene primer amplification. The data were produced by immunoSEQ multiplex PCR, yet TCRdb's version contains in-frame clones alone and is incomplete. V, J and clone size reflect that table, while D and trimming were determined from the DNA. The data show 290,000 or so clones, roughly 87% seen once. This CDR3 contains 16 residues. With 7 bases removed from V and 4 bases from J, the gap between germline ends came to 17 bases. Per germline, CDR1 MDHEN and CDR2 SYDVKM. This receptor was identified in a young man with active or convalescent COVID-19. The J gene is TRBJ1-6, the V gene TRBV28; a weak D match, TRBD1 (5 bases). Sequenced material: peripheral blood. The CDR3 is CASTPSGGEYNSPLHF. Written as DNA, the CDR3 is TGTGCCAGCACACCCTCCGGGGGGGAATATAATTCACCCCTCCACTTT.